The next 11 T cell receptor beta chains were all read from a single sample in a study of T cell repertoires in cytomegalovirus infection. TCRdb called the reads again in MiXCR, with one record for every CDR3 protein. Of roughly 200,000 distinct CDR3 sequences in the sample, 8.5% to 10% are singletons; the top ten hold about 4.6%. The source material was PBMCs. The source is a human donor in good health (CMV status not recorded). Some clones in this sample may be carry-over from other donors' samples.

The V call is TRBV2, the J call TRBJ1-4; a possible D gene is TRBD1 (6 bases). Trimming took off 10 bases at V and 3 bases at J, with 18 bases between the two ends. Germline CDR1 SNHLY, CDR2 FYNNEI. There are 15 residues in the CDR3. The CDR3, as DNA: TGTGCCACCAACAAGGGGGATTGGGCTAATGAAAAACTGTTTTTT. This codes for CATNKGDWANEKLFF.

The chain joins TRBV29-1 to TRBJ1-1, with TRBD1 as a possible D gene (6 bases). There are 12 residues in the CDR3. The germline gives CDR1 SQVTM, CDR2 ANQGSEA. V dropped 6 bases and J dropped 1 base, with 9 bases sitting between them. The CDR3 sequence: CSVRTENTEAFF. CDR3 nucleotide sequence: TGCAGCGTGAGGACAGAGAACACTGAAGCTTTCTTT.

This clonotype was found many times. J is TRBJ2-5 and V is TRBV7-2, with TRBD1 identical over 7 bases. Per germline, CDR1 SGHTA and CDR2 FQGNSA. The V segment lost 5 bases and the J segment 0 bases; nucleotides outside the gene matches: 3. The CDR3 spans 14 residues. CDR3 DNA: TGTGCCAGCAGCCAGGGACAGAACCAAGAGACCCAGTACTTC. Translated, it gives CASSQGQNQETQYF.

This clonotype was seen repeatedly, ten times or more. This sequence joins TRBV14 and TRBJ1-2, with 9 bases matching TRBD1. J gave up 6 bases and V 4 bases, and 9 bases lay outside the gene matches. CDR1 is SGHDN and CDR2 is FVKESK in the germline V gene. The CDR3 extends over 15 amino acids. CDR3 sequence (DNA): TGTGCCAGCAGCCGGAAACAGGGGGCTGGTCATGGCTACACCTTC. It is translated as CASSRKQGAGHGYTF.

This clonotype appeared many times. V and J are TRBV7-2 and TRBJ2-7; D gene uncertain. The CDR3 has 14 residues. In germline, CDR1 is SGHTA, CDR2 FQGNSA. Trimming removed 6 bases at V and 0 bases at J, with 12 bases between. The CDR3 nucleotides read TGTGCCAGCAGTCCCGGGCCTCACTCCTACGAGCAGTACTTC. Translating it yields CASSPGPHSYEQYF. Based on the CDR3 plus reference TRBV7-2 and TRBJ2-7, the full variable domain is GAGVSQSPSNKVTEKGKDVELRCDPISGHTALYWYRQSLGQGLEFLIYFQGNSAPDKSGLPSDRFSAERTGGSVSTLTIQRTQQEDSAVYLCASSPGPHSYEQYFGPGTRLTVT.

This clonotype was found many times. This chain uses TRBV9 with TRBJ2-7, with D possibly being TRBD1 or TRBD2 (6 bases each). V was clipped by 4 bases and J by 1 base, with 18 bases between them. The CDR3 totals 16 residues. Germline V gives CDR1 SGDLS, CDR2 YYNGEE. This CDR3 is CASSPRGDNPSYEQYF. Written as DNA, the CDR3 is TGTGCCAGCAGCCCCCGCGGGGACAACCCATCCTACGAGCAGTACTTC.

This clonotype was counted at least ten times. The chain employs TRBV7-2 and TRBJ2-5; tentative D call: TRBD2 (6 bases). Trimming took 4 bases from V and 3 from J, leaving 18 bases between them. CDR1 SGHTA and CDR2 FQGNSA come from the germline V gene. The CDR3 is made up of 16 amino acids. The CDR3 DNA reads TGTGCCAGCAGCTCAGACCCGACTAGAGCGAAAGAGACCCAGTACTTC. Protein product: CASSSDPTRAKETQYF.

This clonotype was seen ten or more times. V gene TRBV7-8 combines with J gene TRBJ2-7; 9 bases are shared with TRBD2. The CDR3 is 16 amino acids. Trimming removed 1 base from V and 3 bases from J; junction bases left unmatched: 7. In germline, CDR1 is SGHVS, CDR2 FQNEAQ. The CDR3 sequence is CASSLVRPSGIYEQYF. The CDR3 DNA is TGTGCCAGCAGCTTAGTTAGGCCTAGCGGGATCTACGAGCAGTACTTC. The whole variable domain, filled in from reference TRBV7-8 and TRBJ2-7, reads GAGVSQSPRYKVAKRGQDVALRCDPISGHVSLFWYQQALGQGPEFLTYFQNEAQLDKSGLPSDRFFAERPEGSVSTLKIQRTQQEDSAVYLCASSLVRPSGIYEQYFGPGTRLTVT.

This clonotype was detected many times. The gene calls are TRBV5-5 and TRBJ2-7; D gene uncertain. The CDR3 spans 14 residues. Germline V gene data show CDR1 as SGHKS and CDR2 as YYEKEE (reference sequence). The germline V and J ends were trimmed by 0 bases and 2 bases, with 9 bases remaining between them. CDR3 sequence (DNA): TGTGCCAGCAGCTTGGATCTCAGTACCTACGAGCAGTACTTC. Translating gives CASSLDLSTYEQYF.

This clonotype was observed many times. This rearrangement joins TRBV12-3 or TRBV12-4 to TRBJ1-5, with 9 bases matching TRBD1. CDR3 length: 15 residues. V was clipped by 6 bases and J by 4 bases; unmatched bases: 7. CDR3 residues: CASRRGQGANQPQHF. The DNA for the CDR3 is TGTGCCAGCAGACGGGGACAGGGCGCAAATCAGCCCCAGCATTTT.

As regards this clonotype: This may be a read error, as it is one base from a much larger clone. The CDR3 DNA follows: TGTGCCAGCAGCTTCCCCTCTGGAAACACCATATATTTT. It translates to CASSFPSGNTIYF. The chain links TRBV5-5 to TRBJ1-3; D gene ambiguous. The CDR3 has 13 residues. CDR1 is SGHKS and CDR2 is YYEKEE in the germline V gene (reference sequence). V shed 2 bases and J shed 0 bases, with 3 bases lying between them.